This T cell receptor (beta chain) was captured in a study of blood T cell repertoires in COVID-19. Study at large: Acute and convalescent COVID-19 specimens originated in the United States, Italy and Spain. PBMCs, B-cell-depleted T cells, or T cells were the source of the cDNA or gDNA that made up the material.

Original processing methods: Reference gene primer amplification gave nucleated cell count estimates. The table came from immunoSEQ multiplex PCR; TCRdb's copy has only in-frame clones and leaves some out. D and trimming come from the DNA, and the V and J calls and clone size come from that table. The data show under 95,000 clones, with roughly 88% seen just once and around 3.3% held by the top ten. A Seattle source enrolled patients during active infection and followed them longitudinally. CDR3 length: 15 residues. Trimming took 6 bases from V and 7 from J, leaving 16 bases between them. Germline CDR1 and CDR2: KGHSH and LQKENI.

Sample: peripheral blood. The rearrangement links TRBV18 to TRBJ1-6; maybe TRBD1 (6 bases). The TCR comes from a woman of 80 years or more with COVID-19, enrolled during active disease. The CDR3 protein is CASSQSPGENSPLHF. CDR3 DNA: TGTGCCAGCTCCCAAAGCCCAGGGGAGAATTCACCCCTCCACTTT.